These 29 T cell receptor beta chains came from one sample sequenced in a study of blood T cell repertoires in COVID-19. TCRdb keeps only in-frame clones here, not all; method: immunoSEQ multiplex PCR. The sample lists about 130,000 clones; 85% were seen once. Sequencing input: peripheral blood. The receptors were gathered from a woman aged 80 or older with acute or convalescent COVID-19.

The count of this clone is one. The chain has TRBV6-5 and TRBJ2-7; D perhaps matches TRBD2 (7 bases). This CDR3 has 13 amino acids. Germline loops: CDR1 MNHEY, CDR2 SVGAGI. Trimming took 6 bases from V and 5 from J, leaving 14 bases between them. The CDR3 region is CASRRGALHEQYV. The CDR3 DNA follows: TGTGCCAGCAGACGGGGGGCGCTCCACGAGCAGTACGTC.

The chain uses TRBV4-2 and TRBJ2-7; 9 bases match TRBD2. Trimming at V came to 5 bases and at J to 2 bases, leaving 4 bases not matched to a gene. The CDR3 totals 14 residues. Germline-derived CDR1 and CDR2 are LGHNA and YNFKEQ. CDR3 amino acids: CASSTAGGPYEQYF. The CDR3 DNA sequence: TGTGCCAGCAGCACAGCGGGGGGCCCCTACGAGCAGTACTTC.

CDR3 loop: CASSSGHAFPLHF. As DNA, the CDR3 is TGTGCCAGCAGTTCGGGACACGCGTTTCCCCTCCACTTT. The genes are TRBV7-8 and TRBJ1-6; TRBD1 might be the D (6 bases). The CDR3 runs 13 residues. In germline, CDR1 is SGHVS, CDR2 FQNEAQ. Trimming left V 6 bases short and J 13 bases short, with 16 bases between.

The chain couples TRBV6-6 to TRBJ1-2, with unresolved D. V lost 4 bases to trimming and J lost 5 bases, with 14 bases between them. CDR3 length: 14 residues. CDR1 and CDR2 (germline): MNHNY, SVGAGI (reference sequence). The CDR3 loop reads CASSSTGRAYGYTF. Here the CDR3 DNA reads TGTGCCAGCAGTTCAACGGGAAGGGCTTATGGCTACACCTTC.

The V gene is TRBV2, the J gene TRBJ1-2; D not certain. The CDR3 has 11 residues. Trimming removed 6 bases at V and 7 bases at J, with 9 bases between. The V gene's germline CDR1 is SNHLY and CDR2 FYNNEI. CDR3 DNA: TGTGCCAGCAGCCCGACTTTTGGCTACACCTTC. It translates to CASSPTFGYTF. The full variable domain, its missing parts supplied by reference TRBV2 and TRBJ1-2, is EPEVTQTPSHQVTQMGQEVILRCVPISNHLYFYWYRQILGQKVEFLVSFYNNEISEKSEIFDDQFSVERPDGSNFTLKIRSTKLEDSAMYFCASSPTFGYTFGSGTRLTVV.

The V and J genes are TRBV7-8 and TRBJ1-5; 8 nucleotides line up with TRBD1. V shed 2 bases, J shed 3 bases, and the junction held 3 bases outside the gene matches. The length of the CDR3 is 15 residues. In germline, CDR1 is SGHVS, CDR2 FQNEAQ. CDR3 bases: TGTGCCAGCAGCTTATGGACAGGGAACAATCAGCCCCAGCATTTT. Protein sequence: CASSLWTGNNQPQHF.

The chain recombines TRBV7-6 with TRBJ1-5; D remains unclear. CDR3 length: 13 residues. The germline V gene has CDR1 SGHVS and CDR2 FNYEAQ. Between the trimmed V and J ends, which lost 5 bases and 4 bases, there was a span of 9 bases. CDR3 in DNA: TGTGCCAGCAGCGCCCTACTTAATCAGCCCCAGCATTTT. As protein: CASSALLNQPQHF.

The V call is TRBV3-1 (or the pseudogene TRBV3-2), the J call TRBJ1-1; perhaps TRBD1 as D (5 bases). The V gene lost 2 bases and the J gene lost 6 bases, with 10 bases spanning the gap. Germline-derived CDR1 and CDR2 are LGHDT and YNNKEL (reference sequence). The CDR3 is 13 residues long. In nucleotides, the CDR3 is TGTGCCAGCAGCCAACACGACAGACCTGAAGCTTTCTTT. Its protein product is CASSQHDRPEAFF.

The V gene is TRBV6-2 or TRBV6-3, the J gene TRBJ2-3; the match to TRBD2 covers 8 bases. The CDR3 runs to 17 residues. Germline V gene data show CDR1 as MNHEY and CDR2 as SVGEGT. The ends lost 2 bases at V and 0 bases at J; junction bases unmatched: 7. DNA for the CDR3: TGTGCCAGCAGTTACCAGCGGGGGCGTTCGAGCACAGATACGCAGTATTTT. Translated, it gives CASSYQRGRSSTDTQYF.

The CDR3 sequence: CASSSTRGFGDTQYF. CDR3 sequence (DNA): TGTGCCAGCAGCTCTACCCGGGGGTTCGGAGATACGCAGTATTTT. The V and J genes are TRBV7-2 and TRBJ2-3; a weak D match, TRBD2 (6 bases). The V end was cut by 4 bases, the J end by 5 bases, with 16 bases between. The CDR3 sequence is 15 residues long. The germline V gene has CDR1 SGHTA and CDR2 FQGNSA. Using reference TRBV7-2 and TRBJ2-3 for the parts outside the CDR3, the full variable domain is GAGVSQSPSNKVTEKGKDVELRCDPISGHTALYWYRQSLGQGLEFLIYFQGNSAPDKSGLPSDRFSAERTGGSVSTLTIQRTQQEDSAVYLCASSSTRGFGDTQYFGPGTRLTVL.

The rearrangement joins TRBV7-8 to TRBJ1-1; possible D gene TRBD1, 6 bases. Germline-derived CDR1 and CDR2 are SGHVS and FQNEAQ. V lost 0 bases to trimming and J lost 9 bases, with 17 bases between them. CDR3 length equals 15 residues. Here the CDR3 DNA reads TGTGCCAGCAGCTTAGCGTGGGGCAGAAGGGGGAAAGCTTTCTTT. It translates to CASSLAWGRRGKAFF. Drawing the rest from reference TRBV7-8 and TRBJ1-1, the complete variable domain is GAGVSQSPRYKVAKRGQDVALRCDPISGHVSLFWYQQALGQGPEFLTYFQNEAQLDKSGLPSDRFFAERPEGSVSTLKIQRTQQEDSAVYLCASSLAWGRRGKAFFGQGTRLTVV.

This sequence joins TRBV9 and TRBJ1-2; 7 positions match TRBD1. Trimming cost V 3 bases and J 8 bases; bases outside gene matches: 7. The length of the CDR3 is 13 residues. Germline CDR1 is SGDLS and CDR2 is YYNGEE. This CDR3 is CASSGETGRGYTF. The CDR3 DNA follows: TGTGCCAGCAGCGGCGAGACAGGGCGAGGCTACACCTTC.

The chain carries TRBV29-1 and TRBJ1-5; 7 nucleotides align to TRBD1. Trimming cost V 4 bases and J 1 base; bases outside gene matches: 4. The germline V gene encodes CDR1 SQVTM and CDR2 ANQGSEA. The CDR3 has 14 amino acids. The CDR3 sequence: CSVAGGSSNQPQHF. The CDR3 DNA reads TGCAGCGTTGCAGGGGGATCGAGCAATCAGCCCCAGCATTTT.

The chain recombines TRBV6-1 with TRBJ2-7; tentative D call: TRBD2 (5 bases). CDR3 size: 15 residues. CDR1 MNHNS and CDR2 SASEGT come from the germline V gene. The V end lost 0 bases, the J end lost 2 bases, and 11 bases lay between the germline ends. CDR3 sequence: CASSEALGVPYEQYF. The CDR3, as DNA: TGTGCCAGCAGTGAAGCCCTCGGGGTCCCCTACGAGCAGTACTTC.

This chain connects TRBV11-2 to TRBJ2-7; 9 nucleotides align to TRBD1. The trim removed 5 bases at V and 3 bases at J, leaving 2 bases unmatched. CDR3 length: 13 residues. Germline CDR1 reads SGHAT; CDR2 reads FQNNGV. CDR3 nucleotides: TGTGCCAGCAGCCGGGACAGGGACTACGAGCAGTACGTC. Amino acid sequence: CASSRDRDYEQYV.

The gene calls are TRBV19 and TRBJ1-5; 8 bases are shared with TRBD1. Germline CDR1 is LNHDA and CDR2 is SQIVND (reference sequence). CDR3 length: 16 residues. Germline trimming cut 6 bases from V and 0 bases from J; bases unmatched to any gene: 7. The chain's CDR3 is CASSTSTGVSNQPQHF. DNA of the CDR3: TGTGCCAGTAGCACCTCGACAGGGGTTAGCAATCAGCCCCAGCATTTT.

The chain joins TRBV12-5 to TRBJ2-2; D gene ambiguous. The germline gives CDR1 LGHNT, CDR2 FRNRAP. The CDR3 runs 14 residues. Trimming removed 6 bases at V and 7 bases at J, with 15 bases between. CDR3 residues: CASGPFLGHGELFF. The CDR3 DNA reads as TGTGCTAGTGGCCCGTTTCTCGGTCACGGGGAGCTGTTTTTT.

V and J are TRBV5-5 and TRBJ1-3, with 8 bases identical to TRBD1. V trimming: 0 bases; J trimming: 2 bases; junction bases outside the gene matches: 7. Germline V gene lookup returns CDR1 SGHKS and CDR2 YYEKEE (reference sequence). This CDR3 is built from 17 residues. CDR3 amino acids: CASSLDWDRQTGNTIYF. As DNA, the CDR3 is TGTGCCAGCAGCTTGGATTGGGACAGGCAGACTGGAAACACCATATATTTT.

The V gene is TRBV4-1, the J gene TRBJ2-2; 8 bases fit TRBD2. Germline trimming cut 8 bases from V and 6 bases from J; bases unmatched to any gene: 14. The CDR3 contains 16 residues. Germline assignment: CDR1 MGHRA and CDR2 YSYEKL. CDR3 nucleotides: TGCGCCAGCGCCCCTCGAGGCGGGGGGCGGCCCGGGGAGCTGTTTTTT. Protein sequence: CASAPRGGGRPGELFF.

The gene calls are TRBV6-5 and TRBJ2-2; D is perhaps TRBD2 (5 bases). With 6 bases removed from V and 3 bases from J, the gap between germline ends came to 11 bases. This CDR3 has 14 residues. Looked up from germline, CDR1 is MNHEY and CDR2 is SVGAGI. Here the CDR3 reads CASRRRRDTGELFF. The DNA for the CDR3 is TGTGCCAGCAGAAGAAGGCGGGACACCGGGGAGCTGTTTTTT.

The chain links TRBV19 to TRBJ1-3; TRBD1 is a possible D gene (6 bases). The V end lost 7 bases, the J end lost 3 bases, and 13 bases lay between the germline ends. Germline-derived CDR1 and CDR2 are LNHDA and SQIVND (reference sequence). There are 14 residues in the CDR3. The CDR3 sequence: CASTLQGYGNTIYF. The CDR3 DNA reads as TGTGCCAGTACCCTACAGGGTTATGGAAACACCATATATTTT.

This chain links TRBV7-2 with TRBJ2-2; D gene uncertain. Per germline, CDR1 SGHTA and CDR2 FQGNSA. This CDR3 is built from 13 residues. The V end was cut by 5 bases, the J end by 6 bases, with 10 bases between. CDR3 sequence reads: CASSPTRSGELFF. The CDR3 DNA reads TGTGCCAGCAGCCCTACGAGGTCCGGGGAGCTGTTTTTT.

V gene TRBV29-1 combines with J gene TRBJ1-1, with TRBD1 identical over 7 bases. Germline trimming cut 7 bases from V and 5 bases from J; bases unmatched to any gene: 7. Germline V CDR1 and CDR2: SQVTM, ANQGSEA. CDR3 length: 12 residues. This CDR3 reads CSAARGETEAFF. The CDR3 bases are TGCAGCGCGGCCAGGGGGGAGACTGAAGCTTTCTTT.

J is TRBJ2-2 and V is TRBV5-1, with a weak D call TRBD1 (6 bases). The CDR3 is 13 residues long. Germline V gene sequence: CDR1 SGHRS, CDR2 YFSETQ. Between the trimmed V and J ends, which lost 4 bases and 6 bases, there was a span of 10 bases. The CDR3 region is CASSPQGSGELFF. DNA for the CDR3: TGCGCCAGCAGCCCGCAGGGGTCCGGGGAGCTGTTTTTT.

This clone appeared a few times. CDR3 sequence reads: CASSFRQGGGYTF. The DNA of the CDR3 is TGTGCCAGCAGTTTCCGACAGGGGGGAGGCTACACCTTC. This rearrangement joins TRBV28 to TRBJ1-2, with 9 bases identical to TRBD1. The CDR3 covers 13 residues. Germline loops: CDR1 MDHEN, CDR2 SYDVKM. With V trimmed by 3 bases and J by 8 bases, 4 bases remained unmatched.

The chain is built from TRBV11-2 and TRBJ2-5; D is unclear. Germline V gives CDR1 SGHAT, CDR2 FQNNGV. This CDR3 is 14 amino acids long. Trimming pared 2 bases from V and 2 bases from J, leaving 9 bases between. CDR3 protein: CASSLSRGQETQYF. The DNA for the CDR3 is TGTGCCAGCAGCTTAAGTCGCGGACAAGAGACCCAGTACTTC.

As for this clone: The sample carries other DNA sequences with the same CDR3. CDR3 sequence: CASSLDRGNTEAFF. The CDR3 DNA follows: TGCGCCAGCAGCTTGGACAGGGGGAACACTGAAGCTTTCTTT. V and J are TRBV5-1 and TRBJ1-1; 7 nucleotides align to TRBD1. This CDR3 spans 14 amino acids. V shed 0 bases, J shed 1 base, and the junction held 0 bases outside the gene matches. In germline, CDR1 is SGHRS, CDR2 YFSETQ.

The rearrangement links TRBV4-1 to TRBJ2-2; D ambiguous. Germline V lookup: CDR1 MGHRA, CDR2 YSYEKL. The ends were cut back, 3 bases at V and 0 bases at J, with 8 bases in the middle. CDR3 length equals 15 residues. This CDR3 is CASSQVTSNTGELFF. Here the CDR3 DNA reads TGCGCCAGCAGCCAGGTGACATCGAACACCGGGGAGCTGTTTTTT.

In nucleotides, the CDR3 is TGTGCCAGCAGCTTAGGTGGGCCAGTCTATGGCTACACCTTC. Protein product: CASSLGGPVYGYTF. The chain links TRBV7-2 to TRBJ1-2; D gene uncertain. This CDR3 contains 14 residues. Trimming stripped 1 base from V and 4 bases from J, with 10 bases between. Germline lookup yields CDR1 SGHTA and CDR2 FQGNSA.